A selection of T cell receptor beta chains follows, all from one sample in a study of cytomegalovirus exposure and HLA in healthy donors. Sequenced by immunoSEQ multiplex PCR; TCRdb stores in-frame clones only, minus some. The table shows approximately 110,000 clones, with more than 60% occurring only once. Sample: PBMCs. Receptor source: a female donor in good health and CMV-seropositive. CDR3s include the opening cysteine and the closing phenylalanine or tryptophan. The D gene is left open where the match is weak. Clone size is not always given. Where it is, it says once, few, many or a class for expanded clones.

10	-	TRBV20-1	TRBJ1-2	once	TGCAGTGCCCTCCGGGAGAGCTACACCTTC	CSALRESYTF
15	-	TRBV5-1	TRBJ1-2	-	TGCGCCAGCAGCACCTTGGGCAATAGGAACTATGGCTACACCTTC	CASSTLGNRNYGYTF
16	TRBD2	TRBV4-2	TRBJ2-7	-	TGTGCCAGCAGCCAGGGTTCCGGGACTAGTGTCTACGAGCAGTACTTC	CASSQGSGTSVYEQYF
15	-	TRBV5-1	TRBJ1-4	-	TGCGCCAGCAGCTTGGCTGTAGGGGCCAATGAAAAACTGTTTTTT	CASSLAVGANEKLFF
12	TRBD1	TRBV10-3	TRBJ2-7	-	TGTGCCATCTCGATCGGGACAGGGGAGCAGTACTTC	CAISIGTGEQYF
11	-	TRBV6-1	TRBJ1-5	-	TGTGCCACCCAGGATGGGCCGCCCCAGCATTTT	CATQDGPPQHF
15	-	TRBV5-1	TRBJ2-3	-	TGCGCCAGCAGCCTCGGGGGGCTAGCACAAGATACGCAGTATTTT	CASSLGGLAQDTQYF
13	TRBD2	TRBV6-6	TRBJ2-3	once	TGTGCCCTAGCGGGAGGGCCGGGGGGGACGCAGTATTTT	CALAGGPGGTQYF
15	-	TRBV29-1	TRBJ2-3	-	TGCAGCGTCCTTCAGGGGCGGGGCGGGGGAGATACGCAGTATTTT	CSVLQGRGGGDTQYF
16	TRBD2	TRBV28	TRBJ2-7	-	TGTGCCAGCAGTTTACGACCACTAGCGGGAGTTGACGAGCAGTACTTC	CASSLRPLAGVDEQYF
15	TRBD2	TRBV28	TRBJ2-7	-	TGTGCCAGCAGTTTAGGGGCTAGCGGGTACGGCGGGCAGTACTTC	CASSLGASGYGGQYF
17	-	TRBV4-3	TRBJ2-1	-	TGCGCCAGCAGCCAAGATCGAGGGCATCCCTCGCGCAATGAGCAGTTCTTC	CASSQDRGHPSRNEQFF
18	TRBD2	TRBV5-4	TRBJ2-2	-	TGTGCCAGCAGCTCCCCGTTAGCGGGGGTAGGGTTCACCGGGGAGCTGTTTTTT	CASSSPLAGVGFTGELFF
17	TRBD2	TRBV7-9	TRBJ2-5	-	TGTTCCAGCAGCTTCGGAGCGGGGGGGGCGTACCAAGAGACCCAGTACTTC	CSSSFGAGGAYQETQYF
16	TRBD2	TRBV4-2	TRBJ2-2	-	TGTGCCAGCAGCCCCCTTAGCGGGAAGGACACCGGGGAGCTGTTTTTT	CASSPLSGKDTGELFF
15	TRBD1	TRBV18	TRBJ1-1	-	TGTGCCAGCTCACCATTAGGACAGGGGGCTACTGAAGCTTTCTTT	CASSPLGQGATEAFF
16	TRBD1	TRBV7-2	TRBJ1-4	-	TGTGCCAGCAGCTTCGCAGGGGGCGCAACTAATGAAAAACTGTTTTTT	CASSFAGGATNEKLFF
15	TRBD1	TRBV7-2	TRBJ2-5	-	TGTGCCAGCAGCCCAGGACAGGGGCGGGGAGAGACCCAGTACTTC	CASSPGQGRGETQYF
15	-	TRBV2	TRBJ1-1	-	TGTGCCAGCATCTCAGGGGTATCTTCCAACACTGAAGCTTTCTTT	CASISGVSSNTEAFF
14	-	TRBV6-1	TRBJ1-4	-	TGTGCCAGCAGGATGACAGGACGTAATGAAAAACTGTTTTTT	CASRMTGRNEKLFF
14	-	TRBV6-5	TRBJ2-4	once	TGTGCCAGCTCGGACAGATTCCTCTCCAACATTCAGTACTTC	CASSDRFLSNIQYF
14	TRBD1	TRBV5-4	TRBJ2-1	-	TGTGCCAGCAGCCCGGGACAGGGAGGAGGTGAGCAGTTCTTC	CASSPGQGGGEQFF
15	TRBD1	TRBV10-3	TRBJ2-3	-	TGTGCCATCAGTGAGTTTGAGGGGGCCACAGATACGCAGTATTTT	CAISEFEGATDTQYF